Presented here are 22 T cell receptor beta chains from one specimen sequenced in a study of glioma-infiltrating T cells. The iRepertoire nested amplicon-rescue multiplex PCR amplified TCR alpha and beta CDR3s from RNA. TCRdb re-called the multiplex PCR reads through MiXCR, storing one row per CDR3 protein. The table lists around 2,800 distinct CDR3 sequences, roughly 33% of them singletons, with around 7.5% in the top ten. Sample: glioma tissue, nonneoplastic brain tissue, or PBMCs (not recorded which). The receptors shown here come from a human donor with low-grade glioma or glioblastoma, undergoing nonglioma brain surgery, or in good health (not recorded which).

On this clonotype itself: One end of the junction varies from germline; a read error may be responsible. This chain links TRBV4-1 with TRBJ2-1; the D gene is possibly TRBD1 (5 bases). This CDR3 has 12 amino acids. Looked up from germline, CDR1 is MGHRA and CDR2 is YSYEKL. For the CDR3, the DNA is TGCGCCAGTAGCCAAGATTACGACAGAAGGTTCTTC. Translated, it gives CASSQDYDRRFF.

This clonotype was counted ten times or more. The chain couples TRBV12-3 or TRBV12-4 to TRBJ1-2; possibly TRBD1 for D (5 bases). Trimming removed 7 bases from V and 4 bases from J, with 19 bases in between. The CDR3 totals 15 residues. The CDR3 DNA is TGTGCCAGCAAGAAAAACCGGGGCAGCCGCTATGGCTACACCTTC. Translated, it gives CASKKNRGSRYGYTF.

Concerning this clonotype: At one of its ends the junction is not consistent with the germline gene, which may arise from a read error. The gene calls are TRBV20-1 and TRBJ1-5; D is unclear. CDR3 length equals 15 residues. Germline values: CDR1 DFQATT, CDR2 SNEGSKA (reference sequence). CDR3 region: CSSRDLRVVNQPQHF. The CDR3, as DNA: TGCAGTTCTAGAGATCTACGGGTGGTCAATCAGCCCCAGCATTTT.

In regard to this clonotype: The junction departs from the called germline gene at one end, perhaps through a read error. V gene TRBV6-2 or TRBV6-3 combines with J gene TRBJ2-5; D is perhaps TRBD1 (6 bases). The CDR3 contains 14 residues. From germline, CDR1 is MNHEY and CDR2 SVGEGT. The CDR3 bases are TGTGCCAGCAGCTCGTGGGCAGGGGAAGAGACCCAGCACTTC. Protein sequence: CASSSWAGEETQHF.

In regard to this clonotype: An end of the junction does not agree with germline; a read error may underlie this. The chain combines TRBV7-9 with TRBJ1-1; possible D gene TRBD1, 6 bases. CDR1 SEHNR and CDR2 FQNEAQ come from the germline V gene (reference sequence). The CDR3 covers 13 residues. CDR3 nucleotide sequence: TGTGACAGCAGCTCACTTGGGGACATTGAAGCTTTCTTT. Its translation is CDSSSLGDIEAFF.

This clonotype is categorized as medium-sized (0.01 to 0.1%). The rearrangement uses TRBV12-3 or TRBV12-4 and TRBJ1-2; no clear D. Trimming shortened V by 6 bases and J by 5 bases, and 10 bases separated the two germline ends. This CDR3 has 12 amino acids. CDR3: CASSKTYYGYTF. CDR3 coding DNA: TGTGCCAGCAGCAAGACCTATTATGGCTACACCTTC.

This clonotype was counted at least ten times. A much larger clone lies one base from this, so it may be a read error. The rearrangement joins TRBV4-1 to TRBJ2-1; unclear D gene. The germline V gene has CDR1 MGHRA and CDR2 YSYEKL. The CDR3 is 12 residues long. V shed 4 bases and J shed 15 bases, with 16 bases lying between them. The CDR3 DNA follows: TGCGCCAGCAGCCGAGATTACGGCAGAAGGTTCTTC. Protein product: CASSRDYGRRFF.

This clonotype ranks as medium-sized. This chain links TRBV6-1 with TRBJ2-6, with D perhaps matching TRBD2 (6 bases). V lost 8 bases to trimming and J lost 0 bases, with 14 bases between them. CDR1 MNHNS and CDR2 SASEGT come from the germline V gene. This CDR3 has 16 amino acids. The CDR3 loop reads CASRGTAPSGANVLTF. Here the CDR3 DNA reads TGTGCCAGCCGAGGGACTGCCCCCTCTGGGGCCAACGTCCTGACTTTC.

The chain recombines TRBV6-2 or TRBV6-3 with TRBJ2-1; TRBD2 agrees at 15 bases. The CDR3 covers 14 residues. Germline lookup yields CDR1 MNHEY and CDR2 SVGEGT. With V trimmed by 5 bases and J by 10 bases, 3 bases remained unmatched. In DNA form, the CDR3 reads TGTGCCAGCAGTAGGACTAGCGGGGGGGAAGAGCAGTTCTTC. Translating gives CASSRTSGGEEQFF.

This clonotype counts as large. The rearrangement uses TRBV20-1 and TRBJ1-2, with a tentative D call TRBD1 (5 bases). The CDR3 runs to 13 residues. Trimming cost V 0 bases and J 2 bases, with 7 bases left between them. From germline, CDR1 is DFQATT and CDR2 SNEGSKA (reference sequence). CDR3: CSARDRVNYGYTF. For the CDR3, the DNA is TGCAGTGCTAGAGACAGGGTCAACTATGGCTACACCTTC.

V gene TRBV10-3 combines with J gene TRBJ1-6; D not resolved. This CDR3 comprises 14 residues. V gave up 10 bases and J gave up 7 bases, with 17 bases separating them. The V gene's germline CDR1 is ENHRY and CDR2 SYGVKD. In nucleotides, the CDR3 is TGTGCCACGTCCGACCCCACGCGCAATTCACCCCTCCACTTT. Translated: CATSDPTRNSPLHF.

Only one count was recorded for this clonotype. This likely comes from a read error, as the CDR3 has no conserved phenylalanine or tryptophan at its end. The gene calls are TRBV4-1 and TRBJ1-1; 7 positions match TRBD1. The trim removed 5 bases at V and 3 bases at J, leaving 12 bases unmatched. Germline CDR1 MGHRA, CDR2 YSYEKL. CDR3 size: 16 residues. The CDR3 spells CASSDGQEVPDTEAFL. For the CDR3, the DNA is TGCGCCAGCAGCGACGGACAGGAGGTTCCCGACACTGAAGCTTTCCTT.

Only a few counts were recorded for this clonotype. The chain has TRBV30 and TRBJ1-3, with D hard to call. V lost 4 bases to trimming and J lost 4 bases, with 14 bases between them. The CDR3 has 14 amino acids. Per germline, CDR1 GTSNPN and CDR2 SVGIG (reference sequence). In DNA, the CDR3 is TGTGCCTGGAACCCCCTCGTGCCCGGAAACACCATATATTTT. Protein product: CAWNPLVPGNTIYF.

On this clonotype itself: It is likely a read error, because the conserved phenylalanine at the end of the CDR3 is missing. The J gene is TRBJ1-2, the V gene TRBV5-6, with 7 bases fitting TRBD1. Germline V gene data show CDR1 as SGHDT and CDR2 as YYEEEE. The CDR3 totals 14 residues. CDR3 coding DNA: TGTGCAAGCAGCTTCTTCGGGACAGCCTATGGCTACACCTTA. Residues: CASSFFGTAYGYTL.

By share, this clonotype ranks as medium-sized. The chain couples TRBV7-2 to TRBJ1-2; D perhaps matches TRBD1 (5 bases). Per the germline V gene, CDR1 is SGHTA and CDR2 is FQGNSA. The CDR3 is made up of 17 amino acids. The V gene lost 5 bases and the J gene lost 8 bases, with 27 bases spanning the gap. The DNA of the CDR3 is TGTGCCAGCAGCCCGAACACGGGGGGACGACTGATTGGGGGCTACACCTTC. It specifies CASSPNTGGRLIGGYTF.

This clonotype counts as large (0.1 to 1%). This rearrangement joins TRBV20-1 to TRBJ1-2, with D perhaps TRBD1 (5 bases). The V end lost 6 bases, the J end lost 3 bases, and 14 bases lay between the germline ends. The CDR3 runs to 13 residues. CDR1 is DFQATT, CDR2 SNEGSKA, per germline (reference sequence). CDR3 sequence reads: CSALKGIDYGYTF. In DNA, the CDR3 is TGCAGTGCCCTGAAGGGGATTGACTATGGCTACACCTTC.

This clonotype showed up many times. The chain couples TRBV6-1 to TRBJ1-6; 7 nucleotides agree with TRBD1. Germline assignment: CDR1 MNHNS and CDR2 SASEGT. V lost 10 bases and J lost 0; bases outside the gene matches: 6. The CDR3 extends over 15 amino acids. For the CDR3, the DNA is TGTGCCACCACTTACAGGGGCTCCTATAATTCACCCCTCCACTTT. This sequence encodes CATTYRGSYNSPLHF.

Judged by abundance, this clonotype is medium-sized. V usage is TRBV7-2 and J usage is TRBJ2-6; D is unresolved. Germline CDR1 SGHTA, CDR2 FQGNSA. The CDR3 is 18 residues long. Trimming removed 0 bases at V and 0 bases at J, with 12 bases between. The CDR3 region is CASSLALGPFSGANVLTF. The CDR3 region has the DNA TGTGCCAGCAGCTTAGCGCTAGGACCGTTCTCTGGGGCCAACGTCCTGACTTTC.

By sample fraction, this clonotype is medium-sized. The rearrangement joins TRBV7-2 to TRBJ2-3, with 13 nucleotides matching TRBD2. V dropped 5 bases and J dropped 4; count of bases not matched to a gene: 9. CDR3 length equals 17 residues. Germline V gene lookup returns CDR1 SGHTA and CDR2 FQGNSA. The CDR3 is CASSPGLAGAAPDTQYF. The CDR3 DNA reads TGTGCCAGCAGCCCAGGACTAGCGGGAGCCGCACCAGATACGCAGTATTTT.

This clonotype was recorded many times. The CDR3 sequence: CASSLMVETIQETQYF. Written as DNA, the CDR3 is TGTGCCAGCAGCTTAATGGTTGAGACTATCCAAGAGACCCAGTACTTC. This chain joins TRBV7-8 and TRBJ2-5; D is possibly TRBD2 (5 bases). V lost 2 bases to trimming and J lost 1 base, with 14 bases between them. From germline, CDR1 is SGHVS and CDR2 FQNEAQ. The CDR3 contains 16 residues.

By share of the sample, this clonotype is medium-sized. The chain joins TRBV19 to TRBJ2-7; tentative D call: TRBD1 (5 bases). From germline, CDR1 is LNHDA and CDR2 SQIVND (reference sequence). V gave up 3 bases and J gave up 5 bases, with 14 bases separating them. The length of the CDR3 is 14 residues. This CDR3 is CASSIQGSRDEQYF. The CDR3 DNA sequence: TGTGCCAGTAGTATTCAGGGTTCCCGCGACGAGCAGTACTTC.

In its sample, this clonotype is medium-sized. The rearrangement joins TRBV7-2 to TRBJ2-3; D possibly corresponds to TRBD2 (5 bases). The CDR3 loop spans 15 amino acids. The germline V and J ends were trimmed by 2 bases and 4 bases, with 13 bases remaining between them. Germline V gives CDR1 SGHTA, CDR2 FQGNSA. CDR3 sequence reads: CASSLRAGSSDTQYF. The CDR3 DNA sequence: TGTGCCAGCAGCTTAAGGGCGGGTTCCTCAGATACGCAGTATTTT.